This TCR beta chain stems from a study of vaccination and CD4 T cells after COVID-19 (dated by TCRdb to 2021 to 2024). Regarding the research as a whole: Convalescent patients had a positive SARS-CoV-2 result on nasal swab PCR, and of these patients, 8 or 9 had mild disease and one had severe disease. Six males and four females were included in the convalescent cohort, with two Hispanic individuals, seven Caucasians, two Asians and one multiracial person represented. Participants received two doses of either the Pfizer-BioNTech BNT162b2 vaccine (n=8) or the Moderna mRNA-1273 vaccine (n=2). Post-COVID blood samples were collected from convalescent patients a median of roughly 100 days after diagnosis, with a range of about 35 to 170 days. Post-vaccine blood samples were collected a median of about 72 days after the second vaccine dose, ranging from about 12 to 250 days. Culture stimuli were overlapping spike peptide pools from SARS-CoV-2 and from the common cold coronaviruses HCoV-NL63, HCoV-OC43 and HCoV-229E. Control cultures used a CEFX viral epitope pool as positive control, an HIV-1 Nef peptide pool as negative control, or no peptide. In fewer than 12 COVID-19 convalescent patients and a handful of infection-naive healthy vaccine recipients, researchers compared the spike-specific CD4+ TCR repertoire from before mRNA vaccination with the repertoire from after.

Points on this clonotype: Which antigen it targets is not known. The sample holds no much larger clone one base away, and base qualities are not on file.

Receptors were amplified or captured by PCR. DNA from cultured CD4+ T cells underwent TCR sequencing with the Oncomine TCR Beta short-read assay at the Johns Hopkins FTIC core. The QIAamp micro DNA kit was used to extract genomic DNA from the cultured CD4+ T cells. Oncomine TCR Beta libraries made from cultured CD4+ T cells were pooled using unique dual indexes and sequenced on an Illumina iSeq 100. As for how the authors treated the data: Non-productive sequences were removed, and CDR3s not starting with C, not ending with F or W, or shorter than 7 amino acids were discarded. Antigen-specific clonotypes were identified with the MANAFEST web application by comparing peptide-stimulated wells with reference and other culture wells. To be called positive, a clone needed an FDR below 0.05, an odds ratio above 5, and a productive frequency above 0.1% in at least two of three replicate wells. A clonotype counted as cross-reactive if it showed significant expansion both in the SARS-CoV-2 spike wells and in at least one common cold coronavirus spike condition. CDR3 homology was assessed with Levenshtein distances (stringdist) and unrooted phylogenetic trees (ape) in R version 3.6.1. TCRdb redid the processing of the public reads, applying fastp at Q25 and MiXCR, and retained in-frame beta chains. A single entry per CDR3 protein holds the most common genes and DNA from its merged rows. TCRdb's processing, not the study's, gives the V and J calls here. This sample holds about 12,000 distinct CDR3 sequences; approximately 80% were observed only once. The leading ten clones occupy roughly a tenth of the sample.

The treatment or condition tag for this specimen amounts to: roughly nine-day PBMC culture with coronavirus spike peptide pools or control peptides (ViraFEST assay). The ViraFEST assay, used in the study, expanded antigen-specific T cells with peptide pools and then identified the expanded clonotypes through TCR sequencing. Positive SARS-CoV-2 PCR tests in the convalescent patients dated from March to December 2020, before Alpha, Beta and Delta variants emerged in the United States. Each well held millions of PBMCs cultured with approximately 9.1 ug/ml peptide pools in IMDM containing around 5% human AB serum and roughly 10 IU/ml IL-2. Half of the culture medium was replaced with fresh IL-2-containing medium on days 3 and 7. After 10 days of culture, CD4+ T cells were isolated by negative selection using the EasySep CD4+ T cell isolation kit. Ficoll-Paque Plus gradient centrifugation was used to isolate PBMCs from whole blood, and the isolated PBMCs were then either used fresh or cryopreserved at -140C. Triplicate wells were generally used for each culture condition.

CDR1 and CDR2 were assigned from the germline V gene as SGHTA and FQGNSA. Including the terminal cysteine and phenylalanine, the CDR3 comprises 15 residues. Only the CDR3 part of the read is kept: 45 bases, read in frame from the first base. V is cut by 0 bases and J by 4 bases, and the space between the germline ends is 12 bases. The investigation overall reported the following: In convalescent patients, a median around 89% of post-vaccine SARS-CoV-2-reactive clones were detected only after vaccination, suggesting vaccine-specific priming. An increase in the median number of SARS-CoV-2-reactive clonotypes from more than 20 after infection to a few dozen after vaccination was observed, but the change was not found to be significant. The number of convalescent patients in the study was relatively small, and the study did not examine early timepoints following natural infection. In convalescent patients, nearly all vaccine-specific clones (304 of 307) were found to be mono-reactive for SARS-CoV-2 spike rather than cross-reactive with common cold coronaviruses.

Sequences were obtained from CD4+ T cells from blood, cultured in vitro. The sequence came from a human donor who had recovered from COVID-19. The chain links TRBV7-2 with TRBJ1-2; the D gene is unclear. The CDR3 has the sequence CASSLAVEPAYGYTF. The sequenced DNA: TGTGCCAGCAGCTTAGCGGTAGAGCCCGCCTATGGCTACACCTTC.